These T cell receptor beta chains were read from a single sample in a study of cytomegalovirus exposure and HLA in healthy donors. Produced via immunoSEQ multiplex PCR; TCRdb's table is partial and in-frame only. Of tens of thousands of clones in the sample, 85% to 95% were seen once. Sequenced material: PBMCs. Receptors were obtained from a woman under 30 in good health and CMV-seronegative. Both conserved end residues are part of each CDR3. The D gene is left open where the match is weak. Clone size is stated in some rows and not others, as once, few, many or a class when expanded.

V gene,clone size,D gene,J gene,CDR3 protein,CDR3 DNA
TRBV6-6,once,NA,TRBJ1-1,CASSSRESTEAFF,TGTGCCAGCAGTTCCCGAGAGAGCACTGAAGCTTTCTTT
TRBV18,NA,NA,TRBJ1-5,CASSPGGSNQPQHF,TGTGCCAGCTCACCCGGGGGTAGTAATCAGCCCCAGCATTTT
TRBV19,once,NA,TRBJ2-1,CASSTGGPGNYNEQFF,TGTGCCAGTAGCACCGGGGGGCCGGGCAATTACAATGAGCAGTTCTTC
TRBV6-4,NA,TRBD2,TRBJ2-1,CASSELAGSYNEQFF,TGTGCCAGCAGTGAGCTAGCGGGGTCCTACAATGAGCAGTTCTTC
TRBV30,NA,NA,TRBJ2-1,CAWSKQGPSNEQFF,TGTGCCTGGAGTAAACAGGGCCCATCCAATGAGCAGTTCTTC
TRBV27,NA,NA,TRBJ1-4,CASSSLMDEKLFF,TGTGCCAGCAGTTCCCTAATGGATGAAAAACTGTTTTTT
TRBV10-3,NA,TRBD1,TRBJ1-2,CAISELAQGADYGYTF,TGTGCCATCAGTGAGTTGGCACAGGGGGCCGACTATGGCTACACCTTC
TRBV7-2,NA,TRBD1,TRBJ2-7,CASSPYMGQGILGGEQYF,TGTGCCAGCAGCCCTTACATGGGACAGGGAATCCTCGGGGGAGAGCAGTACTTC
TRBV7-3,NA,TRBD2,TRBJ2-1,CASSLLAGGFNEQFF,TGTGCCAGCAGCTTACTAGCGGGAGGTTTCAATGAGCAGTTCTTC
TRBV28,NA,TRBD1,TRBJ1-4,CASSDTGTEDEKLFF,TGTGCCAGCAGTGACACCGGGACAGAGGATGAAAAACTGTTTTTT
TRBV19,NA,NA,TRBJ1-1,CASDDRLNTEAFF,TGTGCCAGTGATGACAGGTTGAACACTGAAGCTTTCTTT
TRBV25-1,NA,TRBD1,TRBJ2-5,CASSARQGPQETQYF,TGTGCCAGCAGTGCCCGACAGGGGCCTCAAGAGACCCAGTACTTC
TRBV30,NA,TRBD1,TRBJ1-1,CAWSPDRDSEAFF,TGTGCCTGGAGTCCGGACAGGGACTCTGAAGCTTTCTTT
TRBV4-2,NA,TRBD1,TRBJ2-5,CASSRTGVSQETQYF,TGTGCCAGCAGCCGAACAGGGGTCTCCCAAGAGACCCAGTACTTC
TRBV4-3,once,NA,TRBJ2-1,CASSPNTGNEQFF,TGCGCCAGCAGCCCCAATACAGGAAATGAGCAGTTCTTC
TRBV19,NA,TRBD1,TRBJ1-4,CASSITGGNEKLFF,TGTGCCAGTAGTATTACAGGGGGTAATGAAAAACTGTTTTTT
TRBV5-1,NA,TRBD1,TRBJ2-1,CASSFLPAGGPNNEQFF,TGCGCCAGCAGCTTCCTCCCGGCAGGGGGCCCAAACAATGAGCAGTTCTTC